Presented here are 9 T cell receptor beta chains from one specimen sequenced in a study of CD8+ T cells in alopecia areata. Sequencing relied on a cDNA template that was reverse transcribed from extracted RNA. Profiled with immunoSEQ multiplex PCR; TCRdb holds only in-frame clones, not every one. The sample holds about 150,000 clones, 50% to 65% seen once. As for treatment: oral pan-JAK inhibitor, 5-10 mg twice daily. Sample: CD8+ T cells sorted from blood, taken at week 4, from a patient treated with tofacitinib. These receptors came from a human donor with alopecia areata.

The genes are TRBV5-1 and TRBJ1-1; D is ambiguous. V lost 2 bases and J lost 1, with 9 bases in between. The CDR3 extends over 14 amino acids. From germline, CDR1 is SGHRS and CDR2 YFSETQ. CDR3 region: CASSLYPGNTEAFF. The CDR3 DNA reads TGCGCCAGCAGCTTATATCCAGGGAACACTGAAGCTTTCTTT.

This clone was seen a handful of times. The chain recombines TRBV5-6 with TRBJ2-7; 9 bases match TRBD1. The CDR3 spans 14 residues. The J segment lost 4 bases and the V segment lost 2 bases, leaving 4 bases of the junction unmatched. From germline, CDR1 is SGHDT and CDR2 YYEEEE. The CDR3 DNA reads as TGTGCCAGCAGCTTAACCGGGACAGGGTACGAGCAGTACTTC. It specifies CASSLTGTGYEQYF.

This clone has more than one count but fewer than ten. The chain employs TRBV6-5 and TRBJ2-2; a weak D match, TRBD1 (5 bases). The V and J ends lost 0 bases and 6 bases respectively, with 14 bases between them. The CDR3 has 16 residues. Germline loops: CDR1 MNHEY, CDR2 SVGAGI. The CDR3 is CASSYSGVTPSGELFF. The CDR3 bases are TGTGCCAGCAGTTACTCAGGGGTTACCCCCTCCGGGGAGCTGTTTTTT.

The chain uses TRBV7-9 and TRBJ2-2; D tentatively fits TRBD1 or TRBD2 (5 bases each). CDR3 size: 16 residues. The V end lost 4 bases, the J end lost 7 bases, and 19 bases lay between the germline ends. Germline loops: CDR1 SEHNR, CDR2 FQNEAQ (reference sequence). The CDR3 nucleotides are TGTGCCAGCAGCTCTCTTCTGGGGGTCCATATCGGGGAGCTGTTTTTT. This sequence encodes CASSSLLGVHIGELFF.

This clone was recorded once. V and J are TRBV27 and TRBJ2-3; 10 nucleotides match TRBD1. CDR3 length: 14 residues. V lost 10 bases to trimming and J lost 6 bases; unmatched junction nucleotides: 10. Germline V gene lookup returns CDR1 MNHEY and CDR2 SMNVEV (reference sequence). CDR3 DNA: TGTGCCACTACCGGGACAGGGGTATCGGATACGCAGTATTTT. It yields the protein CATTGTGVSDTQYF.

The V and J genes are TRBV25-1 and TRBJ2-5; D might be TRBD2 (7 bases). The CDR3 is 14 amino acids. CDR1 and CDR2 (germline): MGHDK, SYGVNS. V was shortened by 8 bases and J by 5 bases, with 18 bases between the two germline ends. This CDR3 reads CASAPGGWEETQYF. The CDR3 nucleotides are TGTGCCAGCGCCCCGGGGGGCTGGGAGGAGACCCAGTACTTC. Full variable domain (outside the CDR3, taken from reference TRBV25-1 and TRBJ2-5): EADIYQTPRYLVIGTGKKITLECSQTMGHDKMYWYQQDPGMELHLIHYSYGVNSTEKGDLSSESTVSRIRTEHFPLTLESARPSHTSQYLCASAPGGWEETQYFGPGTRLLVL.

The chain joins TRBV11-2 to TRBJ1-1, with D hard to call. Germline values: CDR1 SGHAT, CDR2 FQNNGV. V lost 1 base and J 4 bases, leaving 10 bases between the germline ends. CDR3 length: 14 amino acids. The CDR3 region is CASSLGPRATEAFF. CDR3 in DNA: TGTGCCAGCAGCTTAGGGCCCAGAGCCACTGAAGCTTTCTTT. Full variable domain (remainder filled in from reference TRBV11-2 and TRBJ1-1): EAGVAQSPRYKIIEKRQSVAFWCNPISGHATLYWYQQILGQGPKLLIQFQNNGVVDDSQLPKDRFSAERLKGVDSTLKIQPAKLEDSAVYLCASSLGPRATEAFFGQGTRLTVV.

The chain's CDR3 is CASSLFSGIGDTEAFF. CDR3 DNA sequence: TGTGCCAGCAGCTTGTTCTCCGGGATCGGGGACACTGAAGCTTTCTTT. The chain combines TRBV11-2 with TRBJ1-1; D unclear. The CDR3 loop spans 16 amino acids. The V gene's germline CDR1 is SGHAT and CDR2 FQNNGV. V lost 3 bases, J lost 3 bases, and 17 bases lay in between.

In its sample, this clone was seen once. The chain links TRBV11-2 to TRBJ1-1, with 10 bases aligning to TRBD1. Germline CDR1 and CDR2: SGHAT and FQNNGV. This CDR3 spans 17 amino acids. V shed 0 bases and J 2 bases; nucleotides not matched to a gene: 6. CDR3 residues: CASSLERTGGLNTEAFF. For the CDR3, the DNA is TGTGCCAGCAGCTTAGAGCGGACAGGGGGACTAAACACTGAAGCTTTCTTT.